This is a list of T cell receptor beta chains from one sample in a study of cytomegalovirus exposure and HLA in healthy donors. Clones were sequenced by immunoSEQ multiplex PCR, and TCRdb holds only the in-frame ones, with some missing. The data contain around 130,000 clones, 77% of them singletons. The sequencing input was PBMCs. These receptors were collected from a woman aged 55-70 years in good health and CMV-seronegative. Each CDR3 is given with its conserved first and last residue. The D gene is left open where the match is weak. The listing skips clone size in some rows; elsewhere it reads once, few, many or a size class.

j_call v_call d_call clone_size cdr3_nt cdr3_aa
TRBJ2-3 TRBV12-5 TRBD2 NA TGTGCTAGTGGTTTGGTTAGCGGGGGGGTCACAGATACGCAGTATTTT CASGLVSGGVTDTQYF
TRBJ2-7 TRBV9 NA NA TGTGCCAGCAGCGTAGGTGGAGGGGCCGACTACGAGCAGTACTTC CASSVGGGADYEQYF
TRBJ1-5 TRBV4-2 NA once TGTGCCAGCAGCCAAGATGCTGGGACAAATGATCAGCCCCAGCATTTT CASSQDAGTNDQPQHF
TRBJ2-5 TRBV7-6 TRBD2 NA TGTGCCAGCAGGTTAGGGACTAGCGACTTTTGGACCCAGTACTTC CASRLGTSDFWTQYF
TRBJ2-4 TRBV5-8 TRBD2 NA TGTGCCAGCAGCTTGGTCCTAGCGGGGGGGGTTGCCAAAAACATTCAGTACTTC CASSLVLAGGVAKNIQYF
TRBJ2-3 TRBV15 TRBD2 NA TGTGCCACCAGCAATACGGGGGGTGGAGGGACAGATACGCAGTATTTT CATSNTGGGGTDTQYF
TRBJ2-1 TRBV27 TRBD2 NA TGTGCCAGCAGACCACCAAACCGACTAGCAAACAATGAGCAGTTCTTC CASRPPNRLANNEQFF
TRBJ2-7 TRBV6-1 NA many TGTGCCAGCAATACGGGGGAGGCCGACGAGCAGTACTTC CASNTGEADEQYF
TRBJ1-6 TRBV2 NA NA TGTGCTAGCAGTGTAGGACAGCTTAATTCACCCCTCCACTTT CASSVGQLNSPLHF
TRBJ2-7 TRBV15 NA few TGTGCCACCAGCATAGGGGGAATCACCGACGAGCAGTACTTC CATSIGGITDEQYF
TRBJ2-2 TRBV6-5 NA NA TGTGCCAGCAGTTACACTTCTGCCGGGGAGCTGTTTTTT CASSYTSAGELFF